A single sample gave rise to the 16 T cell receptor beta chains below, sequenced in a study of blood T cell repertoires in COVID-19. Only in-frame clones appear in the TCRdb table, and some are missing; sequencing was by immunoSEQ multiplex PCR. This table holds roughly 200,000 clones, around 80% found once. The sequencing input was peripheral blood. These receptors all come from a woman aged 35 to 49 with COVID-19, enrolled during active disease.

The rearrangement uses TRBV6-2 or TRBV6-3 and TRBJ2-3, with D perhaps TRBD1 (6 bases). The germline V gene has CDR1 MNHEY and CDR2 SVGEGT. The CDR3 loop spans 19 amino acids. Deletions cut 3 bases from V and 1 base from J, with 23 bases between. CDR3 bases: TGTGCCAGCAGTTATTCCCTTAAGAGGAACAGGGTTCGCACAGATACGCAGTATTTT. It codes for CASSYSLKRNRVRTDTQYF.

The chain carries TRBV5-4 and TRBJ1-1; tentatively, D is TRBD1 (5 bases). This CDR3 contains 14 residues. Trimming cost V 0 bases and J 6 bases, with 12 bases left between them. The germline gives CDR1 SGHNT, CDR2 YYREEE (reference sequence). CDR3: CASSLGGTGAEAFF. CDR3 in DNA: TGTGCCAGCAGCTTGGGTGGCACGGGGGCTGAAGCTTTCTTT.

This clone was detected only once. The same CDR3 also results from other DNA sequences found in this sample. The CDR3 reads CASSLDRAYGYTF. CDR3 sequence (DNA): TGTGCCAGCAGTTTAGACAGGGCATACGGCTACACCTTC. The V gene is TRBV28, the J gene TRBJ1-2, with 7 bases matching TRBD1. The CDR3 totals 13 residues. V dropped 2 bases and J dropped 8; count of bases not matched to a gene: 5. CDR1 and CDR2 (germline): MDHEN, SYDVKM.

The CDR3: CASSLRQGATNYGYTF. The CDR3 bases are TGTGCCAGCAGTCTAAGACAGGGGGCTACGAACTATGGCTACACCTTC. V and J are TRBV27 and TRBJ1-2; TRBD1 aligns across 10 bases. The length of the CDR3 is 16 residues. Losses at the gene ends were 5 bases for V and 2 bases for J; bases not matched to a gene: 8. Germline CDR1 reads MNHEY; CDR2 reads SMNVEV (reference sequence).

V and J are TRBV10-3 and TRBJ1-1, with D maybe TRBD1 (6 bases). Germline CDR1 and CDR2: ENHRY and SYGVKD. Deletions cut 2 bases from V and 4 bases from J, with 14 bases between. This CDR3 comprises 15 residues. CDR3 coding DNA: TGTGCCATCAGTGAGAAGGGGGGGGGTGGCACTGAAGCTTTCTTT. Its protein product is CAISEKGGGGTEAFF.

The V gene is TRBV7-6, the J gene TRBJ2-1, with TRBD2 identical over 15 bases. Germline V gene lookup returns CDR1 SGHVS and CDR2 FNYEAQ. With V trimmed by 1 base and J by 8 bases, 3 bases remained unmatched. The CDR3 consists of 16 residues. The chain's CDR3 is CASSLGTSGGADEQFF. The CDR3 nucleotides read TGTGCCAGCAGCTTAGGGACTAGCGGGGGGGCAGATGAGCAGTTCTTC.

The chain is built from TRBV27 and TRBJ2-3; D may be TRBD1 (5 bases). V was pared by 0 bases and J by 4 bases, with 17 bases between. There are 17 residues in the CDR3. The germline V gene has CDR1 MNHEY and CDR2 SMNVEV (reference sequence). CDR3 sequence: CASSLSGASQRADTQYF. The CDR3 DNA sequence: TGTGCCAGCAGTTTATCTGGGGCCAGTCAAAGGGCAGATACGCAGTATTTT.

This rearrangement joins TRBV7-9 to TRBJ1-1; no firm D call. The germline V and J ends were trimmed by 5 bases and 0 bases, with 7 bases remaining between them. Germline V CDR1 and CDR2: SEHNR, FQNEAQ (reference sequence). The CDR3 is made up of 13 amino acids. The CDR3 DNA reads as TGTGCCAGCAGCGCGCGGGTGAACACTGAAGCTTTCTTT. It codes for CASSARVNTEAFF.

The chain employs TRBV4-2 and TRBJ2-7; D is perhaps TRBD2 (6 bases). The CDR3 covers 16 residues. V shed 3 bases and J shed 2 bases, with 17 bases lying between them. Germline-derived CDR1 and CDR2 are LGHNA and YNFKEQ. CDR3 in amino acids: CASSQAGTSKPYEQYF. CDR3 nucleotides: TGTGCCAGCAGCCAGGCTGGGACTTCCAAACCCTACGAGCAGTACTTC.

This rearrangement joins TRBV25-1 to TRBJ1-1; TRBD1 is a possible D gene (6 bases). CDR3 size: 14 residues. Germline CDR1 is MGHDK and CDR2 is SYGVNS. Trimming pared 6 bases from V and 3 bases from J, leaving 14 bases between. The CDR3 here is CASSVGQHYTEAFF. Written as DNA, the CDR3 is TGTGCCAGCAGCGTAGGACAGCACTACACTGAAGCTTTCTTT. Supplemented by reference TRBV25-1 and TRBJ1-1, the full variable domain reads EADIYQTPRYLVIGTGKKITLECSQTMGHDKMYWYQQDPGMELHLIHYSYGVNSTEKGDLSSESTVSRIRTEHFPLTLESARPSHTSQYLCASSVGQHYTEAFFGQGTRLTVV.

The V call is TRBV29-1, the J call TRBJ1-2; 7 nucleotides agree with TRBD1. The germline V gene encodes CDR1 SQVTM and CDR2 ANQGSEA. V shed 3 bases and J 4 bases; nucleotides not matched to a gene: 2. The CDR3 is 12 residues long. The CDR3 reads CSVEGTAYGYTF. CDR3 sequence (DNA): TGCAGCGTTGAGGGGACAGCCTATGGCTACACCTTC. The full variable domain, rest sourced from reference TRBV29-1 and TRBJ1-2, is SAVISQKPSRDICQRGTSLTIQCQVDSQVTMMFWYRQQPGQSLTLIATANQGSEATYESGFVIDKFPISRPNLTFSTLTVSNMSPEDSSIYLCSVEGTAYGYTFGSGTRLTVV.

There are a few counts of this clone. This chain connects TRBV9 to TRBJ2-7; D perhaps matches TRBD2 (6 bases). Trimming removed 3 bases at V and 3 bases at J, with 19 bases between. The CDR3 consists of 16 residues. CDR1 and CDR2 (germline): SGDLS, YYNGEE. CDR3 sequence (DNA): TGTGCCAGCAGCGACCCTGCGGGGCTAGAATTCTACGAGCAGTACTTC. It is translated as CASSDPAGLEFYEQYF.

The genes are TRBV15 and TRBJ2-1; 12 nucleotides align to TRBD2. This CDR3 has 17 residues. Trimming took 0 bases from V and 6 from J; bases not matched to a gene: 6. Germline V gene sequence: CDR1 LNHNV, CDR2 YYDKDF (reference sequence). The CDR3 DNA reads as TGTGCCACCAGCAGAGATTTGAGACTAGCGGGAGTCAATGAGCAGTTCTTC. This encodes CATSRDLRLAGVNEQFF.

The J gene is TRBJ1-1, the V gene TRBV28, with D possibly being TRBD1 (5 bases). Germline V gene data show CDR1 as MDHEN and CDR2 as SYDVKM. The germline V and J ends were trimmed by 3 bases and 1 base, with 12 bases remaining between them. The CDR3 spans 15 residues. The CDR3 reads CASSFLGARNTEAFF. The CDR3 nucleotides are TGTGCCAGCAGTTTTTTAGGGGCCCGGAACACTGAAGCTTTCTTT.

The chain uses TRBV28 and TRBJ1-3; the match to TRBD1 covers 12 bases. There are 17 residues in the CDR3. Unmatched junction bases numbered 3, after V lost 3 bases and J lost 0 bases. Germline lookup yields CDR1 MDHEN and CDR2 SYDVKM. DNA for the CDR3: TGTGCCAGCAGTTTCCGGGACAGGGGGCTCTCTGGAAACACCATATATTTT. It translates to CASSFRDRGLSGNTIYF. The variable domain in full, completed from reference TRBV28 and TRBJ1-3, reads DVKVTQSSRYLVKRTGEKVFLECVQDMDHENMFWYRQDPGLGLRLIYFSYDVKMKEKGDIPEGYSVSREKKERFSLILESASTNQTSMYLCASSFRDRGLSGNTIYFGEGSWLTVV.

V and J are TRBV18 and TRBJ1-3, with 8 positions matching TRBD1. The CDR3 contains 15 residues. The germline gives CDR1 KGHSH, CDR2 LQKENI. Trimming removed 3 bases from V and 2 bases from J; junction bases left unmatched: 3. CDR3 protein: CASSPDRVPGNTIYF. The CDR3 region has the DNA TGTGCCAGCTCACCGGACAGGGTTCCTGGAAACACCATATATTTT. Together with reference TRBV18 and TRBJ1-3, the CDR3 gives the full variable domain: NAGVMQNPRHLVRRRGQEARLRCSPMKGHSHVYWYRQLPEEGLKFMVYLQKENIIDESGMPKERFSAEFPKEGPSILRIQQVVRGDSAAYFCASSPDRVPGNTIYFGEGSWLTVV.